This T cell receptor beta chain stems from a study of regulatory T cells in long-lasting Graves disease (dated by TCRdb to the early 2020s). The study in broad terms: To count as having persistent Graves' disease, a patient had to have received antithyroid drug treatment for over 5 years with TSH receptor autoantibodies remaining persistently positive. Peripheral blood TCR sequencing and RNA sequencing compared persistent Graves' disease patients with newly diagnosed Graves' disease patients. The study was conducted in China and was registered as a clinical trial. TCR sequencing covered around 13 persistent and approximately 20 newly diagnosed Graves' disease patients, 33 samples in total. In the clinical cohort, patients with persistent Graves' disease had used antithyroid drugs for an average of around 10 years.

Germline trimming amounts to 5 bases on V and 5 bases on J, with 5 as the count of junction bases outside the gene matches. The CDR3 runs 15 amino acids, cysteine and phenylalanine included. Just CDR3 DNA is preserved here, 45 bases in frame from base 1. The germline V gene specifies MNHEY as CDR1 and SVGEGT as CDR2. The paper as a whole reports these results and caveats: The study examined only peripheral blood because the primary lesion, thyroid tissue, could not be accessed. TRBV28, TRBJ1-2 and TRBJ2-5 were preferentially used in persistent disease, while TRBV20-1 and TRBJ2-1 were favored in newly diagnosed disease. Lower TCR Shannon entropy and fewer highly expanded clones were observed in persistent Graves' disease patients than in newly diagnosed patients, which suggested clonal expansion. Sequencing and analysis were limited to the TCR beta chain. Patients with persistent disease shared more public clonotypes (approximately 2,500) than newly diagnosed patients did (approximately 970). The small sample size was acknowledged by the authors as a limitation that may reduce accuracy.

Libraries were built with multiplex PCR. The sample was run on an Illumina HiSeq 4000. To build TCR beta libraries, CDR3 regions were amplified by Arm-PCR using iRepertoire HTBI primers. Gel purification was performed on PCR products prior to sequencing. In the authors' own workflow: A total of roughly 67 TRBV and approximately 13 TRBJ segments were identified across samples and were used for gene usage analysis of CDR3 amino acid clonotypes. Filtered high-quality paired reads were merged into contigs using COPE and FqMerger. BLAST was used to align contigs to IMGT TRBV, TRBD and TRBJ reference genes, and CDR3 was defined according to IMGT. Clonotypes above 0.1% frequency were classified as highly expanded clones. Shannon entropy served as the measure of repertoire diversity, while the Gini coefficient captured V-J evenness. Clonotypes shared by more than one individual were considered public. TCRdb reran the public reads through fastp at Q25 and MiXCR, keeping productive beta chains. Identical CDR3 proteins give one entry, which carries the most common genes and DNA. It is TCRdb's table, rather than the study itself, that gives the V and J calls and clone size. Here the sample has 420,000 or so distinct CDR3 sequences; 23% occur a single time. The ten largest clones represent about a quarter of the sample.

The sample's time point label, decoded: persistent/refractory GD, antithyroid drugs over 5 years with positive TRAb. For both TCR sequencing and RNA sequencing, RNA was extracted from PBMCs using TRIzol. Graves' disease was diagnosed according to American Thyroid Association guidelines. Patients for the study were recruited at an endocrinology department in Xi'an, China. Each patient gave 9 to 10 milliliters of peripheral blood, collected in an EDTA anticoagulant tube. PBMCs were isolated by Ficoll Paque Plus density gradient separation without further T cell sorting. An Agilent 2100 Bioanalyzer and agarose gel were used to assess RNA quality, and a NanoDrop 2000 was used to measure RNA concentration. This clonotype was counted a few times. Its antigen has not been determined. No per-base quality is available; no much larger clone lies one base away.

The chain is assembled from TRBV6-2 or TRBV6-3 and TRBJ2-2, with TRBD2 matching 10 junction bases. This sample comprised peripheral blood mononuclear cells (PBMCs), obtained when the disease was refractory, from a patient treated with antithyroid drugs. This TCR came from a female donor with Graves disease. The CDR3 region reads CASSPSGSGTGELFF. At the DNA level, the sequence is TGTGCCAGCAGTCCTAGCGGGAGCGGGACCGGGGAGCTGTTTTTT.